Reported below is one T cell receptor (beta chain). This entry belongs to a study of blood T cell repertoires in COVID-19. Study processing details: Counts of nucleated cells, estimated from reference gene primer amplification, were obtained. This table comes from immunoSEQ multiplex PCR, and its TCRdb copy is limited to in-frame clones, with some not included. V and J calls and clone size are those listed in that table; D and trimming were worked out from the DNA. In the table there are some 180,000 clones, roughly 80% of which are singletons. Germline CDR1 is GTSNPN and CDR2 is SVGIG (reference sequence). This CDR3 contains 13 residues. V gave up 2 bases and J gave up 3 bases; unmatched junction bases: 4.

The rearrangement links TRBV30 to TRBJ2-7; 7 bases match TRBD2. This sequence originates from a human donor in a cohort sampled during active COVID-19. Material for sequencing was peripheral blood. The CDR3 sequence is CAWSPGTNYEQYF. In DNA, the CDR3 is TGTGCCTGGAGTCCCGGGACTAACTACGAGCAGTACTTC.